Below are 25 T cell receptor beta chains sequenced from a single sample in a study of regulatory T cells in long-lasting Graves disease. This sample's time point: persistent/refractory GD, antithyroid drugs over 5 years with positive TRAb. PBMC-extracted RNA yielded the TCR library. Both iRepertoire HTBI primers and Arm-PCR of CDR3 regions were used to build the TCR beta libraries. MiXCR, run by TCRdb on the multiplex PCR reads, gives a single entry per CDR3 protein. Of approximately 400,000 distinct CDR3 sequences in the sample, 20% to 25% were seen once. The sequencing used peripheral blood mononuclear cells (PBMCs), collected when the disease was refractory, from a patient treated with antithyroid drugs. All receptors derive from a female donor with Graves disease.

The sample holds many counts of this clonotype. In DNA form, the CDR3 reads TGCAGTGCCGCGGGGTCTTACGGGGGCCTGCGAGAGACCCAGTACTTC. Its protein product is CSAAGSYGGLRETQYF. The chain is built from TRBV20-1 and TRBJ2-5, with D perhaps given as TRBD1 or TRBD2 (6 bases each). CDR3 length equals 16 residues. V gave up 6 bases and J gave up 4 bases, with 24 bases separating them. Germline assignment: CDR1 DFQATT and CDR2 SNEGSKA (reference sequence).

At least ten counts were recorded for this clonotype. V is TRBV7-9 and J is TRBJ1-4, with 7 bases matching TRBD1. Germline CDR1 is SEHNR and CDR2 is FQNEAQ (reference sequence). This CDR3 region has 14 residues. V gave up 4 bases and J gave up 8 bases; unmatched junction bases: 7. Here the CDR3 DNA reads TGTGCCAGCAGCTCCGACAGGGCTCTGGAAAAACTGTTTTTT. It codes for CASSSDRALEKLFF.

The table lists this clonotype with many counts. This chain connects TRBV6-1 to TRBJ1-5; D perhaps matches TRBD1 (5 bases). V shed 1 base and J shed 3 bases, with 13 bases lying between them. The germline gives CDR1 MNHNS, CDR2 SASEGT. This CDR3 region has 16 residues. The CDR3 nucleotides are TGTGCCAGCAGTGAAGGGTGGGGGGGTGTCAATCAGCCCCAGCATTTT. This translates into CASSEGWGGVNQPQHF.

The CDR3 region is CASSEMTTVNEQFF. The CDR3 nucleotides read TGTGCCAGCAGTGAAATGACGACAGTCAATGAGCAGTTCTTC. The rearrangement uses TRBV2 and TRBJ2-1; the D gene is possibly TRBD1 (5 bases). The V end was cut by 2 bases, the J end by 6 bases, with 11 bases between. Germline V CDR1 and CDR2: SNHLY, FYNNEI. The CDR3 has 14 residues.

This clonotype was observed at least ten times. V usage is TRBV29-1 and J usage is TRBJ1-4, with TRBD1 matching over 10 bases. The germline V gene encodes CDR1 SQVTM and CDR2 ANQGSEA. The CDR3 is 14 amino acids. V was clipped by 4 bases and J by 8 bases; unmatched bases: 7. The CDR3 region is CSVGTGGGREKLFF. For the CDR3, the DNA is TGCAGCGTTGGGACAGGGGGAGGAAGAGAAAAACTGTTTTTT. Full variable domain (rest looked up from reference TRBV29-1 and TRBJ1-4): SAVISQKPSRDICQRGTSLTIQCQVDSQVTMMFWYRQQPGQSLTLIATANQGSEATYESGFVIDKFPISRPNLTFSTLTVSNMSPEDSSIYLCSVGTGGGREKLFFGSGTQLSVL.

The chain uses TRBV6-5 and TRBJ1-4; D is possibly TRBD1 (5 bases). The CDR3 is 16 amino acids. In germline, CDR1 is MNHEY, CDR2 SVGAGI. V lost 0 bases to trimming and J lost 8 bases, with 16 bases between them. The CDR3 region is CASSYSNVGPQEKLFF. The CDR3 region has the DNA TGTGCCAGCAGTTACTCGAATGTGGGGCCTCAAGAAAAACTGTTTTTT.

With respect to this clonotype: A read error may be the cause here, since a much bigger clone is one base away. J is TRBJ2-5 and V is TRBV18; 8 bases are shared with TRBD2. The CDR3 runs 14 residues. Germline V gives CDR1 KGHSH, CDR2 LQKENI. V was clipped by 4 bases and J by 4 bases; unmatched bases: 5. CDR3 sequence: CASSQAAGAETQYF. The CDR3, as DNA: TGTGCCAGCTCACAGGCAGCGGGAGCAGAGACCCAGTACTTC.

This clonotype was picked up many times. The CDR3 here is CASSLGQTDFLFF. As DNA, the CDR3 is TGTGCCAGCAGCCTGGGACAGACGGACTTCCTGTTTTTT. The V and J genes are TRBV7-9 and TRBJ1-4; TRBD1 matches at 7 bases. Trimming cost V 5 bases and J 14 bases; bases outside gene matches: 11. CDR3 length: 13 amino acids. Germline CDR1 SEHNR, CDR2 FQNEAQ (reference sequence).

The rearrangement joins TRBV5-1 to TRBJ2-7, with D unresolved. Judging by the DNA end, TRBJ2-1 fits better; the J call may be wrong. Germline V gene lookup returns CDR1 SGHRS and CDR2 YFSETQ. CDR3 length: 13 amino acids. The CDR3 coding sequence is TGCGCCAGCAGCTTGGAACTCAACAATGAGCAGTTCTTC. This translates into CASSLELNNEQFF.

CDR3: CASSLTTWLDTQYF. The DNA of the CDR3 is TGTGCCAGCAGCTTAACGACCTGGTTAGATACGCAGTATTTT. V is TRBV7-2 and J is TRBJ2-3; D not resolved. Trimming pared 2 bases from V and 5 bases from J, leaving 11 bases between. The CDR3 loop spans 14 amino acids. CDR1 is SGHTA and CDR2 is FQGNSA in the germline V gene.

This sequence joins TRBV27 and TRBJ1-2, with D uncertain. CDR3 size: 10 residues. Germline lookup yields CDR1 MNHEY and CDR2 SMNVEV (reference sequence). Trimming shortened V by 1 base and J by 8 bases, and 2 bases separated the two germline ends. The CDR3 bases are TGTGCCAGCAGTTTATGGGGCTACACCTTC. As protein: CASSLWGYTF.

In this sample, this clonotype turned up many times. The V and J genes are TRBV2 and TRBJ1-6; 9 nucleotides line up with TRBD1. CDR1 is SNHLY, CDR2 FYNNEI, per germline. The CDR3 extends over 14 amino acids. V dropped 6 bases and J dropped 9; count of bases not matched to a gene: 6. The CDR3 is CASRAGTGSSPLHF. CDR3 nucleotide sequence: TGTGCCAGCAGGGCCGGGACAGGGAGTTCACCCCTCCACTTT.

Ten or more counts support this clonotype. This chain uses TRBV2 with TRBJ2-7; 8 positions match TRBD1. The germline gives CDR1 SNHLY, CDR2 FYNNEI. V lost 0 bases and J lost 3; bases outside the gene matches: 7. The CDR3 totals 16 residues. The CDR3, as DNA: TGTGCCAGCAGTGAAGCGCCGACAGGGGTGATCTACGAGCAGTACTTC. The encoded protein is CASSEAPTGVIYEQYF.

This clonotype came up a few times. CDR3 residues: CASSRNTGGELFF. The DNA of the CDR3 is TGTGCCAGCAGCCGAAACACTGGCGGGGAGCTGTTTTTT. This rearrangement joins TRBV14 to TRBJ2-2, with no clear D. CDR1 and CDR2 from the germline V gene are SGHDN and FVKESK. V lost 4 bases and J lost 7, with 10 bases in between. The CDR3 has 13 amino acids.

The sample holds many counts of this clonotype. CDR3 nucleotides: TGTGCCAGCAGTGAAGGACTCGGCGTTTTAGCGGGAGGATCCTACGAGCAGTACTTC. Encoded protein: CASSEGLGVLAGGSYEQYF. The J gene is TRBJ2-7, the V gene TRBV2, with TRBD2 identical over 10 bases. The CDR3 contains 19 residues. CDR1 is SNHLY, CDR2 FYNNEI, per germline. Unmatched junction bases numbered 13, after V lost 1 base and J lost 1 base.

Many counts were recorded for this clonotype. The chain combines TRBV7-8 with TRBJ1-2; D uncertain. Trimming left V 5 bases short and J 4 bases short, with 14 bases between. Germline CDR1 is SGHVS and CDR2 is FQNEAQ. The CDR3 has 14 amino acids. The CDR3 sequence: CASSPRTSGYGYTF. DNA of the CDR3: TGTGCCAGCAGCCCACGGACCAGTGGCTATGGCTACACCTTC.

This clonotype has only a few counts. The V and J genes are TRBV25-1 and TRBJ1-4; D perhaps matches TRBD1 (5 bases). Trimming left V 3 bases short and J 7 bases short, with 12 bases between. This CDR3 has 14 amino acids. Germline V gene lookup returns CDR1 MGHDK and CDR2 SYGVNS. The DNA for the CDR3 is TGTGCCAGCAGTGAGGAACAGGCGGGTGAAAAACTGTTTTTT. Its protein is CASSEEQAGEKLFF.

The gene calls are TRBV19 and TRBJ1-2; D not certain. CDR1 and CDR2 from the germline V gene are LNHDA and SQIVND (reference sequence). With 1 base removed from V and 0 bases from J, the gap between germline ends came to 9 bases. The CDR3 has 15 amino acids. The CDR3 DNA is TGTGCCAGTAGTATAGCCGCGGAAGCTAACTATGGCTACACCTTC. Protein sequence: CASSIAAEANYGYTF.

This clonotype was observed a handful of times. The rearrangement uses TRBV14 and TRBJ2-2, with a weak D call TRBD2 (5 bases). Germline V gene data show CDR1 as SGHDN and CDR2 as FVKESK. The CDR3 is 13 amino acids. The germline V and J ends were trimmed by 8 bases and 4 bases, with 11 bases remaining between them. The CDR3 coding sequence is TGTGCCAGCCCCCCCCGGGGCACCGGGGAGCTGTTTTTT. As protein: CASPPRGTGELFF.

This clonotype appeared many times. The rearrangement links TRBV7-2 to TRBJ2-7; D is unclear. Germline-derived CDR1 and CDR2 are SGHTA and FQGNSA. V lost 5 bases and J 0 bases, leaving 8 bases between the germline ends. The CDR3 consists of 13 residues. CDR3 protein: CASSPFTSYEQYF. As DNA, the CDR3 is TGTGCCAGCAGCCCCTTCACCTCCTACGAGCAGTACTTC.

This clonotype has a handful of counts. CDR3 region: CAWSEKTEAFF. The CDR3 coding sequence is TGTGCCTGGAGTGAAAAGACAGAAGCTTTCTTT. The chain carries TRBV30 and TRBJ1-1; D not certain. Trimming pared 1 base from V and 8 bases from J, leaving 8 bases between. This CDR3 is 11 amino acids long. Germline values: CDR1 GTSNPN, CDR2 SVGIG (reference sequence).

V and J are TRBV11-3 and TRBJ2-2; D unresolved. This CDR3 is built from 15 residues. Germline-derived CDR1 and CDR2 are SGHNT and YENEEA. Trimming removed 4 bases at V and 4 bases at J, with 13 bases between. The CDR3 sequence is CASSSQSTGTGELFF. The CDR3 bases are TGTGCCAGCAGCTCCCAAAGTACTGGCACCGGGGAGCTGTTTTTT.

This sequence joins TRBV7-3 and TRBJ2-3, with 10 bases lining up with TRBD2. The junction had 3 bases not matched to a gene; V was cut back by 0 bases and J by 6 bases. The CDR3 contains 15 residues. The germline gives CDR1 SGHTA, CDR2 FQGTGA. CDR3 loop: CASSLTTSGMDTQYF. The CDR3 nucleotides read TGTGCCAGCAGCTTAACCACTAGCGGGATGGATACGCAGTATTTT.

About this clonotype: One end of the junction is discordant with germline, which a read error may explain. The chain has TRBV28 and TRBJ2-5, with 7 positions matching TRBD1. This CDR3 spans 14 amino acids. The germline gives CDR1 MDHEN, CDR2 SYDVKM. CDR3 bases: TGTGCCTGCAGGCCGACAGGGCTGTTGGAGACCCAGTACTTC. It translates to CACRPTGLLETQYF.

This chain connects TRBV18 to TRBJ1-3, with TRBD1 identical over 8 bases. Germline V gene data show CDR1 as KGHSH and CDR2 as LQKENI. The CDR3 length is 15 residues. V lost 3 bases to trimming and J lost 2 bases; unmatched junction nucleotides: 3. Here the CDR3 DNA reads TGTGCCAGCTCACCTACAGGGGGAACTGGAAACACCATATATTTT. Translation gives CASSPTGGTGNTIYF.